The clone carrying this T cell receptor beta chain was seen many times. The CDR3 sequence is 14 residues long. Germline V gives CDR1 LGHNT, CDR2 FRNRAP. V lost 5 bases and J 1 base, leaving 11 bases between the germline ends. Diagnosis used clinical symptoms, serum thyroxine, TRAb, thyroid ultrasound and orbital computed tomography. The authors amplified TCR beta CDR3 regions from RNA transcripts. A first-round RT-PCR used HTBI primers, followed by a second-round multiplex PCR. Each CDR3 protein gets one entry after TCRdb re-called the multiplex PCR reads with MiXCR. The sample has roughly 410,000 distinct CDR3 sequences, 15% seen once. The data belong to a study of Graves' ophthalmopathy and Graves' hyperthyroidism. Study context: Peripheral blood samples were taken at initial diagnosis, before any treatment.

Sequenced material: peripheral blood. The V gene is TRBV12-5, the J gene TRBJ2-5, with D possibly called TRBD1 or TRBD2 (5 bases each). The sequence was collected from a woman aged 18-30 years with stable Graves' hyperthyroidism. The CDR3 protein is CASGMGRLQETQYF. CDR3 DNA sequence: TGTGCTAGTGGTATGGGACGGCTCCAAGAGACCCAGTACTTC.